This TCR beta chain stems from a study of blood T cell repertoires in COVID-19 (dated by TCRdb to the early 2020s). Looking at the study overall: The collaborator samples originated in the United States, Italy and Spain and spanned the acute and convalescent phases of COVID-19. The sample metadata nearly always contained a de-identified subject ID, COVID-19 status, age in years and sex. The repertoires were released in a freely available public database meant as a resource for research on the immune response to SARS-CoV-2. Samples were obtained from the ongoing ImmuneRACE study (first 160 participants) and from approximately 1,200 subjects provided by 6 global collaborators. The material from the prospective study consisted of cDNA or gDNA derived from T cells, B-cell-depleted T cells, or PBMCs. Where available, HLA class I and class II types were obtained from metadata supplied by the sample provider rather than from assay-based typing. The dataset comprised deeply sampled blood TCRbeta repertoires from subjects exposed to, actively infected with, or recovered from COVID-19.

What the study reported, not specific to this receptor: The amount of clinical and demographic metadata varied by source and participant and was provided uncurated.

The immunoSEQ Assay, a bias-controlled multiplex PCR, was used to amplify TCRbeta CDR3 regions from genomic DNA. The source study handled its data this way. Within the assay, amplification of reference gene primers was used to estimate how many nucleated cells each sample contained. Sequence reads were collapsed and filtered to measure the absolute abundance of every unique TCRbeta CDR3 rearrangement. For each sample, productive Simpson clonality was calculated by taking the square root of Simpson's diversity index across productive rearrangements. TCRdb mirrors the immuneACCESS table, restricted to in-frame sequences. Some clones are absent from its copies; in checked studies, under half trace to an unresolved V gene, and the reason for the others is unknown. V and J calls and clone size are those listed in that table; D and trimming were worked out from the DNA. Across this sample there are under 150,000 clones, with around 84% seen only once. The top ten hold less than 15% of the sample.

CDR1 and CDR2, looked up from the germline V gene, are LGHNA and YSLEER. There are 15 amino acids in the CDR3, from cysteine to phenylalanine inclusive. Only the CDR3 DNA stays, 45 bases, in frame from base 1. The junction shows trimming of 0 bases on V and 10 bases on J, plus 13 bases between the germline ends. As regards this clone: Its recognized antigen is unknown. Per-base quality was not reported, and no clone a single base away is much larger than it.

Each collaborating institution followed its own protocols to collect whole blood in K2EDTA tubes. For TCRbeta analysis, collaborator samples were shipped as frozen whole blood, as isolated PBMCs, or as DNA extracted from either sample type. Material for sequencing was peripheral blood. This TCR was sampled from a human donor in a cohort sampled during active COVID-19. The rearranged chain carries TRBV4-3 and TRBJ1-6; the D gene is possibly TRBD1, with 5 bases matching. The DNA is TGCGCCAGCAGCCAAGACGGCGGGGGGAGATCACCCCTCCACTTT. Translated, this is CASSQDGGGRSPLHF.